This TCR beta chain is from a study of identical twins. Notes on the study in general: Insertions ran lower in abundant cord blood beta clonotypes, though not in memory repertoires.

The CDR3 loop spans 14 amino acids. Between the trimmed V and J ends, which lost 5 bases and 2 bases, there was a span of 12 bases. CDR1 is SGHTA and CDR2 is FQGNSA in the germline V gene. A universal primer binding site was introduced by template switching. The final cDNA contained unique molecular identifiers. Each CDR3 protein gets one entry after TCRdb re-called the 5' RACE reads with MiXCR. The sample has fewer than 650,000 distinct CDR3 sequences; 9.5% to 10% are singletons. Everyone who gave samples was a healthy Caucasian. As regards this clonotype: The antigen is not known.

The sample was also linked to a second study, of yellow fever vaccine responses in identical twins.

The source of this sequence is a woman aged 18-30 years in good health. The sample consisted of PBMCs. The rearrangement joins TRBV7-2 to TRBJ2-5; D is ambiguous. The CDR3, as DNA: TGTGCCAGCAGCCTAAGAGGAGATCAAGAGACCCAGTACTTC. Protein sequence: CASSLRGDQETQYF.